The sequence of this TCR beta chain was determined in a study of T cells in Graves' hyperthyroidism and ophthalmopathy. Concerning this clonotype itself: Its target is unknown. The junction shows a germline mismatch at one end, possibly a read error.

CDR1 is SNHLY, CDR2 FYNNEI, per germline. This CDR3 has 15 amino acids. Clinical symptoms, serum thyroxine, TRAb, thyroid ultrasound and orbital computed tomography established diagnosis. Amplification of TCR beta CDR3 regions used RNA as the template. During a first-round RT-PCR of the TCR CDR3, the HTBI primer set was used. MiXCR, run by TCRdb on the multiplex PCR reads, gives a single entry per CDR3 protein. The data show 540,000 or so distinct CDR3 sequences, about 43% seen once. Study results and limitations: Within blood appeared most thyroid clonotypes that had expanded above 0.001. Stable hyperthyroidism was told apart from ophthalmopathy by a model built on 13 V-J features.

Sequenced material: peripheral blood or thyroid tissue (not recorded which). The chain is built from TRBV2 and TRBJ1-1; D gene unclear. The TCR comes from an adult woman with Graves' disease, either hyperthyroidism or ophthalmopathy (not recorded which). The CDR3 reads CASTLRPGLNTKAFF. In nucleotides, the CDR3 is TGTGCCAGCACCCTTCGGCCCGGATTGAACACTAAAGCTTTCTTT.